The entry below gives a single T cell receptor beta chain sequence along with its context. The table lists this clone with a few counts. The antigen it binds to is not known. Base quality data are lacking; no much larger clone is found one base away. From the cysteine up to the phenylalanine, the CDR3 has a length of 14 residues. Only the CDR3 DNA is retained, 42 bases long and in frame from the first base. Reading the germline V gene (reference sequence) gives CDR1 SGHNT and CDR2 YYREEE. V loses 1 base of germline sequence and J loses 6 bases, and the interval between the two ends is 13 bases. The sample belongs to a study of cytomegalovirus exposure and HLA in healthy donors (dated by TCRdb to about 2017). The study in broad terms: An earlier analysis of several hundred of the donors reported about 260 Gb of sequence data and 95 million to 120 million unique TCR beta sequences obtained from around 170 million T cells. On average, roughly 240,000 unique TCR beta nucleotide sequences were sequenced per donor among 398 genotyped donors of the cohort, with roughly 18% of those sequences being non-productive. In a later analysis, previously published TCR beta repertoires from 600 to 850 donors were re-analyzed and high-resolution HLA genotyping was added so that TCR occurrence patterns could be studied. In addition to the first cohort of 650 to 750 subjects, a separate validation cohort of 100 to 150 different subjects was used. Rather than using new phenotypic data, the later analysis identified candidate immune exposures from TCR beta sequences and from how often those sequences occurred across donors. Using immunosequencing, the study profiled T cell repertoires from 666 subjects and related those repertoires to cytomegalovirus serostatus. The aim of the study was to test whether cataloging public T cell receptors could identify signatures of past pathogen exposure. Both class I and class II loci were covered by HLA typing, at four-digit resolution. A handful of DR-DQ haplotypes were treated as single units for association and clustering because of strong linkage in the cohort. A later genetic analysis took genome-wide SNP genotypes for about 55% of the 666 donors and used that subset as a discovery cohort. Of the 398 genotyped donors, roughly 80% were placed in the genetic ancestry cluster associated with self-reported Caucasian donors. An early release covering 500 to 750 HLA-typed donors comprised 300 to 350 gigabases of sequencing data and around 80 million unique TCR sequences. The study combined high-throughput TCR immunosequencing, statistical association of individual TCRs with disease status, and machine learning to predict cytomegalovirus infection status. All discovery cohort repertoires had been generated using a single sequencing platform. The number of typed donors differed by locus: roughly 629-640 for A, B, C, DRB1 and DQB1; approximately 520 for DQA1; 600 to 610 for DPA1; and 400 to 480 for DPB1. In an earlier analysis of several hundred of the donors, high-throughput TCR beta sequencing was used to judge whether each TCR beta V gene segment behaved as functional or pseudogenic. Alongside the repertoire data, information on donor age, sex, ethnicity and CMV serostatus was compiled. General findings and caveats noted by the study authors: According to the authors, the approach could potentially be generalized to other disease states and immunological phenotypes. When HLA alleles, especially DR and DQ, strongly co-occurred, TCR associations were difficult to assign to individual alleles. Some IMGT-functional V segments, including TRBV6-2 and TRBV6-3, could not be told apart with the 87-base-pair reads, so those segments were excluded. In a later analysis, the rate of TCR association differed among HLA loci, with DRB1 alleles having the most associated TCRs and HLA-C alleles having the fewest. In vitro tests confirmed that a few of the cytomegalovirus-associated TCR beta chains recognize cytomegalovirus antigens. A later analysis reported that several top co-occurrence clusters appeared linked to parvovirus B19, influenza, CMV and Epstein-Barr virus. This cohort had only TCR beta chains sequenced, and the lack of alpha or paired-chain data limited which features could be detected. An earlier analysis of approximately 540 of the donors showed that most TCR beta V segments appeared in productive rearrangements either about 87% or about 30% of the time, which broadly matched IMGT annotations. According to a later analysis, most CMV-associated TCR beta chains appeared to be HLA-restricted, and the HLA associations seemed to be driven largely by CMV exposure. The only immune exposure information available for the cohort was CMV serostatus. Across donors, most TCR sequences were observed very rarely, whereas some public TCRs were present in many individuals. A total of 150 to 200 TCR beta chains were listed by the study as associated with cytomegalovirus. Cytomegalovirus status was reported to be diagnosed by the classifier with high specificity and sensitivity in both the original and validation cohorts. Correlated functional status among segregating V segments might reflect linkage disequilibrium, but an unknown experimental factor could not be ruled out. In a later analysis, HLA-associated TCR beta chains were found to be more clonally expanded and to have lower generation probabilities than equally common non-associated chains. The sequencing pipeline was judged likely to have produced a cluster of highly shared sequence variants as a technical artifact. Because counts were too low, about 18 rarely observed V segments, including chromosome 9 orphons, were excluded from the earlier analysis of some 590 of the donors. According to a later genetic analysis, donors in an Asian-associated ancestry cluster had fewer N-insertions in productive TCRs than the approximately 630-donor mean. At a false discovery rate of 0.05, a later analysis linked 16,000 or so TCR beta sequences to specific HLA alleles. A further reported finding was that TCR beta sequences accurately predicted the HLA-A and HLA-B alleles for most subjects in the first cohort. Presence/absence analyses assumed roughly uniform sequencing depth across donors, an assumption that may not hold. Because HLA typing was missing for some donors at each locus, association tests included only the typed subset. A later genetic analysis associated a missense DCLRE1C variant with V-gene and J-gene trimming of TCR beta chains, and an independent cohort replicated the association.

Preparation of the library involved the immunoSEQ multiplex PCR assay. The multiplex PCR relied on a mix of 60 forward primers for TCR Vbeta segments and 13 reverse primers for TCR Jbeta segments. Amplification of the CDR3 region of rearranged TCR beta genes was performed with a multiplex PCR assay on genomic DNA. On the Illumina HiSeq System, the amplified TCR beta libraries were sequenced as 87-base-pair reads. The published analysis was carried out like this. A later analysis counted 65 million to 90 million unique TCR beta chains across the 666 repertoires, and around 9.9 million of these chains were shared by at least two donors. A nearest-neighbor algorithm error-corrected the raw reads and collapsed the reads into unique sequences, merging closely related sequences to remove PCR and sequencing errors. CDR3 sequences were aligned to IMGT reference sequences to assign V, D and J gene segments. Each retained sequence needed at least a six-nucleotide match to both a V gene segment and a J gene segment. A rearrangement was called productive if the CDR3 had no stop codons and remained in frame with V and J, and every other rearrangement was called non-productive. Following IMGT convention, CDR3 was defined as the stretch from the second conserved V-encoded cysteine up to the conserved J-encoded phenylalanine. The earlier analysis of about 590 of the donors excluded sequences that lacked an unambiguous match to a single V gene segment. In an earlier analysis of 587 of the donors, a V segment was called functional when productive rearrangements were above 56.7%, and segregating when the standard deviation between donors exceeded 5%. A statistical classification framework was developed to diagnose cytomegalovirus status using the catalog of TCR beta chain sequences. In a later analysis, TCR nucleotide sequences were compared against IMGT/GENE-DB human TR gene sequences so that V and J genes could be assigned. The TCRdist pipeline was used in a later analysis to assign CDR3 sequences and most-parsimonious VDJ recombination scenarios. In a later analysis, each TCR beta chain was defined by its CDR3 amino acid sequence together with its V-gene family, and reads without a unique V-gene family were excluded. To address suspected cross-contamination and a sequencing artifact, a later analysis removed a few hundred highly shared, low-generation-probability nucleotide sequences. In a later analysis, a clonal expansion index for each public chain was calculated from normalized within-repertoire ranks of inferred template counts. In a later analysis, generation probabilities were computed using a VDJ recombination model fitted to out-of-frame rearrangements, and the results were checked against IGoR. In a later analysis, TCR-TCR, TCR-HLA and TCR-CMV co-occurrence was scored with hypergeometric tests, and a repertoire-size bias correction was applied to TCR pairs. A later analysis estimated false discovery rates by permuting HLA or CMV assignments 20 times. In a later analysis, co-occurring TCRs were grouped using DBSCAN, and TCRdist sequence similarity was added for clustering within HLA-allele-positive subsets. Repertoires with fewer than 30,000 or more than 120,000 public chains were left out of co-occurrence clustering, as were five repertoires with anomalous nucleotide sharing. TCRdb stores this immuneACCESS table with in-frame sequences only. Part of the clones is absent; in the studies checked, under half of the shortfall reflects unresolved V genes, and no reason is known for the rest. V, J and clone size are taken as reported in that table, and D and trimming were inferred from the DNA itself. The sample table shows roughly 140,000 clones, and around a tenth are seen once. Of the sample, approximately 1.8% falls within the top ten clones.

The cohort consisted of 670 or so healthy bone marrow donors. At the time of sampling, all cohort members were nominally healthy, though unrecorded immune exposures were likely present. The donor tested CMV seronegative, placing the donor among the 350 to 400 seronegative members of the cohort. A peripheral blood sample was collected from each donor, and TCR beta sequencing was performed on peripheral blood mononuclear cells. The Qiagen DNeasy Blood Extraction Kit was used to extract genomic DNA from the blood cell samples. This TCR derives from a male donor in good health and CMV-seronegative. The sequenced material came from PBMCs. The chain employs TRBV5-4 and TRBJ1-2; tentative D gene TRBD1, with 5 bases matching. The CDR3 region reads CASSLLAEGHGYTF. The nucleotide sequence is given as TGTGCCAGCAGCTTGTTAGCGGAGGGACATGGCTACACCTTC.